The T cell receptor (beta chain) described here comes from a study of T cells in Graves' hyperthyroidism and ophthalmopathy. Study findings and constraints: Model predictions of ophthalmopathy came a median about 6.3 months before onset.

PBMCs came from roughly 10 ml fresh peripheral blood. The CDR3 covers 18 residues. The germline V gene has CDR1 LGHDT and CDR2 YNNKEL (reference sequence). This clonotype appeared a few times. Its target is unknown. An end of the junction differs from the germline gene, which may be a read error. The TCR beta CDR3 regions underwent amplification using RNA transcripts as the source. The TCR CDR3 was amplified in a first-round RT-PCR using the HTBI primer set. One entry per CDR3 protein results from TCRdb running MiXCR on the multiplex PCR reads. The sample shows 300,000 to 450,000 distinct CDR3 sequences, approximately 17% of them seen only once.

The source is a young man with Graves' ophthalmopathy. The gene calls are TRBV3-1 and TRBJ1-1; weak D call: TRBD1 (6 bases). Sequenced sample: blood. The CDR3 loop is CASSQDGRPGRGDTETFF. The CDR3 nucleotides read TGTGCCAGCAGCCAAGACGGCCGCCCCGGCAGAGGGGACACTGAAACTTTCTTT.